Listed below are T cell receptor beta chains from one sample, sequenced in a study of cytomegalovirus exposure and HLA in healthy donors. Assay used: immunoSEQ multiplex PCR; TCRdb lists only in-frame clones, some missing. The sample lists roughly 200,000 clones, 9.5% occurring once. The sample comprised PBMCs. The source of these receptors is a woman in her twenties or thirties in good health and CMV-seropositive. Both conserved end residues are part of each CDR3. Fields, in order: D gene, CDR3 length, J gene, clone size, V gene, CDR3 protein, CDR3 DNA. D genes are given only for firm matches. Only some rows state a clone size, as once, few, many or a class for expanded clones.

>.|14|TRBJ2-3|.|TRBV5-4
CASSIQTSTDTQYF
TGTGCCAGCAGCATACAGACCAGCACAGATACGCAGTATTTT
>.|16|TRBJ2-3|.|TRBV9
CASSAQNTAGTDTQYF
TGTGCCAGCAGCGCCCAGAATACAGCCGGAACAGATACGCAGTATTTT
>.|15|TRBJ1-1|few|TRBV7-9
CASSLGLRVNTEAFF
TGTGCCAGCAGCTTAGGCCTCAGGGTAAACACTGAAGCTTTCTTT
>.|12|TRBJ2-7|.|TRBV27
CASSIQGYEQYF
TGTGCCAGCAGCATACAGGGTTACGAGCAGTACTTC
>.|14|TRBJ2-7|few|TRBV27
CASSQAGSSYEQYF
TGTGCCAGCAGCCAAGCGGGTTCCTCCTACGAGCAGTACTTC
>TRBD1|13|TRBJ1-1|.|TRBV7-9
CASSWGDRTEAFF
TGTGCCAGCAGCTGGGGGGACAGGACTGAAGCTTTCTTT
>TRBD1|17|TRBJ1-4|few|TRBV5-1
CASSSGQGGRTNEKLFF
TGCGCCAGCAGCTCAGGACAGGGTGGAAGAACTAATGAAAAACTGTTTTTT
>TRBD1|14|TRBJ1-2|few|TRBV25-1
CASSVRQGAHGYTF
TGTGCCAGCAGTGTTCGACAGGGGGCCCATGGCTACACCTTC
>TRBD1|15|TRBJ2-5|few|TRBV9
CASSADRGARETQYF
TGTGCCAGCAGCGCCGACAGGGGCGCGCGGGAGACCCAGTACTTC
>TRBD2|15|TRBJ2-3|few|TRBV29-1
CSVEIASGSRDTQYF
TGCAGCGTTGAAATAGCTAGCGGGAGTAGAGATACGCAGTATTTT
>.|16|TRBJ1-5|.|TRBV19
CASSLSDIRGGQPQHF
TGTGCCAGTAGTCTGTCAGACATCCGGGGGGGTCAGCCCCAGCATTTT
>.|12|TRBJ2-7|few|TRBV6-1
CASSGPKRTPYF
TGTGCCAGCAGTGGTCCTAAGAGGACTCCATACTTC
>.|15|TRBJ1-3|few|TRBV7-6
CASSSVGRPGNTIYF
TGTGCCAGCAGCTCCGTCGGCAGGCCTGGAAACACCATATATTTT
>TRBD2|15|TRBJ2-5|.|TRBV7-9
CASSPGLAGVETQYF
TGTGCCAGCAGTCCTGGACTAGCGGGAGTAGAGACCCAGTACTTC
>TRBD2|15|TRBJ2-7|.|TRBV6-5
CASSGLAGGRNEQYF
TGTGCCAGCAGCGGACTAGCGGGAGGGAGAAACGAGCAGTACTTC
>.|16|TRBJ2-7|few|TRBV30
CAWSHVATGRPYEQYF
TGTGCCTGGAGTCACGTTGCTACAGGGCGTCCCTACGAGCAGTACTTC
>TRBD1|15|TRBJ2-7|.|TRBV9
CASSGTGGLALEQYF
TGTGCCAGCAGCGGGACAGGGGGGCTAGCGCTCGAGCAGTACTTC
>TRBD2|14|TRBJ2-5|.|TRBV5-1
CASSSAGAGETQYF
TGCGCCAGCAGCTCAGCGGGAGCAGGGGAGACCCAGTACTTC
>.|17|TRBJ1-4|few|TRBV7-9
CASSLRGNKATNEKLFF
TGTGCCAGCAGCTTACGGGGGAACAAGGCAACTAATGAAAAACTGTTTTTT
>.|15|TRBJ1-5|.|TRBV7-8
CASSLIAGPDQPQHF
TGTGCCAGCAGCTTAATAGCAGGGCCTGATCAGCCCCAGCATTTT
>.|13|TRBJ2-7|.|TRBV19
CASSMGQGYEQYF
TGTGCCAGTAGTATGGGGCAGGGCTACGAGCAGTACTTC
>TRBD2|19|TRBJ2-6|few|TRBV27
CASSSLGGADNSGANVLTF
TGTGCCAGCAGTTCCCTCGGGGGGGCTGATAACTCTGGGGCCAACGTCCTGACTTTC
>TRBD1|14|TRBJ2-7|few|TRBV7-8
CASSKTGVGYEQYF
TGTGCCAGCAGCAAGACAGGGGTGGGCTACGAGCAGTACTTC
>.|13|TRBJ2-5|.|TRBV2
CASRRARGETQYF
TGTGCCAGCCGGAGGGCTCGGGGAGAGACCCAGTACTTC
>TRBD1|15|TRBJ1-1|few|TRBV4-1
CASSQSPGTDTEAFF
TGCGCCAGCAGCCAAAGTCCCGGGACAGACACTGAAGCTTTCTTT
>.|15|TRBJ1-2|.|TRBV2
CASSPTGKKEYGYTF
TGTGCCAGCAGTCCCACAGGGAAGAAAGAATATGGCTACACCTTC
>TRBD2|13|TRBJ2-1|.|TRBV29-1
CSVREGPYNEQFF
TGCAGCGTGCGGGAGGGTCCCTACAATGAGCAGTTCTTC
>TRBD1|15|TRBJ2-7|few|TRBV2
CASSSAGTDAYEQYF
TGTGCCAGCAGTTCCGCCGGGACAGATGCCTACGAGCAGTACTTC
>.|13|TRBJ2-3|.|TRBV18
CASSPALVDTQYF
TGTGCCAGCTCACCTGCACTAGTTGATACGCAGTATTTT
>.|11|TRBJ2-7|.|TRBV21-1
CASSSLYEQYF
TGTGCCAGCAGCTCTCTCTACGAGCAGTACTTC
>TRBD1|14|TRBJ1-2|few|TRBV23-1
CASSPTGGNYGYTF
TGCGCCAGCAGTCCCACAGGGGGAAACTATGGCTACACCTTC
>.|13|TRBJ1-1|.|TRBV7-9
CASSREPNTEAFF
TGTGCCAGCAGCCGCGAACCGAACACTGAAGCTTTCTTT
>TRBD1|12|TRBJ1-1|few|TRBV5-1
CATRTGDNEAFF
TGCGCCACCCGAACAGGGGACAATGAAGCTTTCTTT
>TRBD1|12|TRBJ2-7|.|TRBV7-9
CASRTGPYEQYF
TGTGCCAGCCGGACAGGGCCCTACGAGCAGTACTTC
>TRBD1|14|TRBJ1-1|few|TRBV6-5
CASNGQGASTEAFF
TGTGCCAGCAACGGACAGGGGGCGTCCACTGAAGCTTTCTTT
>.|14|TRBJ2-7|.|TRBV9
CASSVAGIPYEQYF
TGTGCCAGCAGCGTAGCTGGCATTCCCTACGAGCAGTACTTC
>.|12|TRBJ2-5|.|TRBV13
CASSFPRETQYF
TGTGCCAGCAGCTTCCCTCGAGAGACCCAGTACTTC
>.|12|TRBJ1-1|.|TRBV12-5
CASGYLRAEAFF
TGTGCTAGTGGTTATCTCCGGGCTGAAGCTTTCTTT
>.|13|TRBJ1-1|.|TRBV30
CAWSSRGLLRAFF
TGTGCCTGGAGTTCGAGAGGCCTCCTTCGGGCTTTCTTT